What follows are 27 T cell receptor beta chains derived from one specimen sequenced in a study of blood T cell repertoires in COVID-19. Sequencing used immunoSEQ multiplex PCR; TCRdb keeps in-frame clones, though not all of them. The sample yields just over 350,000 clones, roughly 87% seen once. Sequencing was carried out using PBMCs or T cells enriched from blood (not recorded which). The receptors derive from a woman aged 25-40 years who had recovered from COVID-19.

The CDR3 here is CASSPRTAYSGNTIYF. DNA of the CDR3: TGTGCCAGCTCACCAAGGACAGCCTACTCTGGAAACACCATATATTTT. The chain is built from TRBV18 and TRBJ1-3; tentative D call: TRBD1 (6 bases). The CDR3 is 16 residues long. V dropped 2 bases and J dropped 0 bases, with 11 bases sitting between them. The germline gives CDR1 KGHSH, CDR2 LQKENI.

The chain's CDR3 is CASSKPTGGFGELTEAFF. CDR3 in DNA: TGTGCCAGCAGTAAACCGACAGGCGGGTTTGGGGAATTGACTGAAGCTTTCTTT. The V call is TRBV28, the J call TRBJ1-1; a possible D gene is TRBD1 (6 bases). The CDR3 runs 18 residues. Per the germline V gene, CDR1 is MDHEN and CDR2 is SYDVKM. Trimming took 5 bases from V and 5 from J, leaving 27 bases between them. Full variable domain (missing parts from reference TRBV28 and TRBJ1-1): DVKVTQSSRYLVKRTGEKVFLECVQDMDHENMFWYRQDPGLGLRLIYFSYDVKMKEKGDIPEGYSVSREKKERFSLILESASTNQTSMYLCASSKPTGGFGELTEAFFGQGTRLTVV.

The chain combines TRBV11-3 with TRBJ2-1, with 7 bases matching TRBD2. CDR3 length equals 15 residues. J lost 5 bases, V lost 2 bases, and 6 bases had no gene match. Per the germline V gene, CDR1 is SGHNT and CDR2 is YENEEA. The CDR3 protein is CASSLQRTRNNEQFF. The CDR3, as DNA: TGTGCCAGCAGCTTACAGCGGACTAGAAACAATGAGCAGTTCTTC.

The J gene is TRBJ2-7, the V gene TRBV27, with 8 bases fitting TRBD2. Per the germline V gene, CDR1 is MNHEY and CDR2 is SMNVEV (reference sequence). This CDR3 contains 14 residues. The trim removed 8 bases at V and 1 base at J, leaving 7 bases unmatched. The CDR3 DNA reads TGTGCCAGCCGCCGGGAGGGGGTTTCCTACGAGCAGTACTTC. As protein: CASRREGVSYEQYF.

V is TRBV18 and J is TRBJ2-5, with D tentatively TRBD2 (6 bases). V shed 3 bases and J shed 4 bases, with 12 bases lying between them. CDR1 is KGHSH, CDR2 LQKENI, per germline. CDR3 size: 14 residues. CDR3 amino acids: CASSPMTRGETQYF. CDR3 bases: TGTGCCAGCTCACCGATGACTAGGGGAGAGACCCAGTACTTC.

The chain recombines TRBV5-1 with TRBJ1-2, with a weak D call TRBD1 (5 bases). Germline V lookup: CDR1 SGHRS, CDR2 YFSETQ. V lost 0 bases and J lost 3, with 12 bases in between. This CDR3 comprises 15 residues. The CDR3 DNA follows: TGCGCCAGCAGCTTGGCCCGGGGGATGGACTATGGCTACACCTTC. It yields the protein CASSLARGMDYGYTF.

To note about this clone: Other DNA sequences in this sample translate to the same CDR3. The rearrangement joins TRBV18 to TRBJ2-3; no firm D call. Trimming stripped 2 bases from V and 1 base from J, with 4 bases between. The CDR3 sequence is 13 residues long. CDR1 is KGHSH, CDR2 LQKENI, per germline. The CDR3 DNA sequence: TGTGCCAGCTCACCATCGGGCACAGATACGCAGTATTTT. Amino acids: CASSPSGTDTQYF.

The V gene is TRBV3-1 (or the pseudogene TRBV3-2), the J gene TRBJ1-1; TRBD1 agrees at 7 bases. Germline V gene sequence: CDR1 LGHDT, CDR2 YNNKEL (reference sequence). This CDR3 contains 14 residues. The V gene end was trimmed by 1 base and the J gene end by 4 bases; junction bases not matched to a gene: 3. As DNA, the CDR3 is TGTGCCAGCAGCCAAGGACACAGGGGCACTGAAGCTTTCTTT. It encodes CASSQGHRGTEAFF.

The chain is built from TRBV12-3 or TRBV12-4 and TRBJ1-1, with 10 bases that match TRBD1. J gave up 10 bases and V 4 bases, and 3 bases lay outside the gene matches. The CDR3 covers 12 residues. This CDR3 reads CASSWRDRGAFF. CDR3 in DNA: TGTGCCAGCAGTTGGAGGGACAGGGGAGCTTTCTTT.

The genes are TRBV15 and TRBJ2-7, with 9 positions matching TRBD1. Germline V gene sequence: CDR1 LNHNV, CDR2 YYDKDF (reference sequence). This CDR3 is 15 amino acids long. Trimming took 3 bases from V and 5 from J; bases not matched to a gene: 8. CDR3 loop: CATSRAGTGSHEQYF. The CDR3 nucleotides are TGTGCCACCAGCAGGGCCGGGACAGGGAGCCACGAGCAGTACTTC.

This rearrangement joins TRBV28 to TRBJ1-5; D remains ambiguous. CDR1 and CDR2 from the germline V gene are MDHEN and SYDVKM. This CDR3 is built from 14 residues. V was trimmed by 3 bases and J by 7 bases, leaving 13 bases between them. This CDR3 is CASSFMRDQQPQHF. The CDR3 region has the DNA TGTGCCAGCAGTTTTATGAGGGATCAACAGCCCCAGCATTTT.

A single count supports this clone. V and J are TRBV7-6 and TRBJ2-7; 14 positions agree with TRBD2. This CDR3 region has 17 residues. The junction had 8 bases not matched to a gene; V was cut back by 1 base and J by 6 bases. CDR1 is SGHVS and CDR2 is FNYEAQ in the germline V gene. CDR3 in DNA: TGTGCCAGCAGCTTAGAGGCGACTAGCGGGGGGGCCGGCGAGCAGTACTTC. The encoded protein is CASSLEATSGGAGEQYF.

The chain uses TRBV6-1 and TRBJ2-3; 7 bases fit TRBD2. Per germline, CDR1 MNHNS and CDR2 SASEGT. V dropped 0 bases and J dropped 1; count of bases not matched to a gene: 7. The CDR3 loop spans 17 amino acids. The CDR3 region has the DNA TGTGCCAGCAGTGAAGCGCGAGCGGGGTTGGGCACAGATACGCAGTATTTT. Protein sequence: CASSEARAGLGTDTQYF.

The chain uses TRBV27 and TRBJ2-1; maybe TRBD1 (5 bases). Per the germline V gene, CDR1 is MNHEY and CDR2 is SMNVEV (reference sequence). V lost 6 bases and J lost 3, with 15 bases in between. This CDR3 contains 15 residues. The CDR3 DNA sequence: TGTGCCAGCAGGGTAGTAGGGGCGTACTACAATGAGCAGTTCTTC. Residues: CASRVVGAYYNEQFF.

This clone was seen repeatedly, ten times or more. V is TRBV9 and J is TRBJ2-3; 13 bases line up with TRBD2. Losses at the gene ends were 4 bases for V and 5 bases for J; bases not matched to a gene: 7. The CDR3 is 16 residues long. Germline V gene sequence: CDR1 SGDLS, CDR2 YYNGEE. This CDR3 reads CASSPRTSGSLDTQYF. The CDR3 DNA is TGTGCCAGCAGCCCTCGGACTAGCGGGAGTTTAGATACGCAGTATTTT.

The chain uses TRBV4-1 and TRBJ1-5; weak D call: TRBD1 (6 bases). Trimming left V 0 bases short and J 4 bases short, with 13 bases between. The CDR3 sequence is 16 residues long. Germline assignment: CDR1 MGHRA and CDR2 YSYEKL. In DNA, the CDR3 is TGCGCCAGCAGCCAAGATTGGGACAACAGAAATCAGCCCCAGCATTTT. Its translation: CASSQDWDNRNQPQHF.

This clone was counted a few times. CDR3 protein: CASSPLSEQYF. The CDR3 DNA sequence: TGTGCCAGCAGCCCCCTCTCCGAGCAGTACTTC. The V call is TRBV7-9, the J call TRBJ2-7; unclear D gene. Germline V gene lookup returns CDR1 SEHNR and CDR2 FQNEAQ (reference sequence). This CDR3 spans 11 amino acids. The V gene lost 5 bases and the J gene lost 6 bases, with 8 bases spanning the gap.

This clone turned up a few times. V usage is TRBV2 and J usage is TRBJ1-4; no clear D. The CDR3 spans 14 residues. In germline, CDR1 is SNHLY, CDR2 FYNNEI. The germline V and J ends were trimmed by 7 bases and 8 bases, with 17 bases remaining between them. CDR3 sequence: CASILQKKWEKLFF. The CDR3 DNA reads TGTGCCAGCATTCTACAGAAGAAATGGGAAAAACTGTTTTTT. The variable domain in full, completed from reference TRBV2 and TRBJ1-4, reads EPEVTQTPSHQVTQMGQEVILRCVPISNHLYFYWYRQILGQKVEFLVSFYNNEISEKSEIFDDQFSVERPDGSNFTLKIRSTKLEDSAMYFCASILQKKWEKLFFGSGTQLSVL.

The V gene is TRBV5-1, the J gene TRBJ2-1; TRBD2 matches at 9 bases. The V and J ends lost 6 bases and 5 bases, in that order; junction bases with no gene match: 12. CDR1 is SGHRS and CDR2 is YFSETQ in the germline V gene. The CDR3 is 16 residues long. This chain's CDR3 is CASTATLAGSHNEQFF. CDR3 coding DNA: TGCGCCAGCACTGCCACCCTAGCGGGGTCGCACAATGAGCAGTTCTTC.

The V and J genes are TRBV6-1 and TRBJ1-3; the match to TRBD1 covers 7 bases. Germline V CDR1 and CDR2: MNHNS, SASEGT. The CDR3 has 16 amino acids. V lost 4 bases, J lost 0 bases, and 6 bases stayed unmatched. CDR3 sequence (DNA): TGTGCCAGCAGTGTTACAGGGGATTACTCTGGAAACACCATATATTTT. It encodes CASSVTGDYSGNTIYF.

The V gene is TRBV10-3, the J gene TRBJ2-5, with D possibly matching TRBD1 (6 bases). V lost 6 bases and J lost 2, with 10 bases in between. This CDR3 has 13 amino acids. Germline V CDR1 and CDR2: ENHRY, SYGVKD. The CDR3 DNA sequence: TGTGCCATCAGACAGGGCCCGCAAGAGACCCAGTACTTC. Protein product: CAIRQGPQETQYF.

V usage is TRBV19 and J usage is TRBJ2-7; 7 bases are shared with TRBD1. This CDR3 spans 16 amino acids. Germline CDR1 reads LNHDA; CDR2 reads SQIVND (reference sequence). Trimming removed 1 base from V and 4 bases from J; junction bases left unmatched: 10. The DNA of the CDR3 is TGTGCCAGTAGTATAGGGGACGGGACAGCTATTTACGAGCAGTACTTC. Translation gives CASSIGDGTAIYEQYF.

The V gene is TRBV12-5, the J gene TRBJ1-1, with 7 nucleotides matching TRBD1. With 0 bases clipped from V and 6 bases from J, the junction kept 7 bases outside the gene matches. This CDR3 is 15 amino acids long. Germline CDR1 reads LGHNT; CDR2 reads FRNRAP. CDR3 DNA: TGTGCTAGTGGTTTGGTACTCAGGGGGGTCCCTGAAGCTTTCTTT. It is translated as CASGLVLRGVPEAFF. Using reference TRBV12-5 and TRBJ1-1 for the parts outside the CDR3, the full variable domain is DARVTQTPRHKVTEMGQEVTMRCQPILGHNTVFWYRQTMMQGLELLAYFRNRAPLDDSGMPKDRFSAEMPDATLATLKIQPSEPRDSAVYFCASGLVLRGVPEAFFGQGTRLTVV.

The V and J genes are TRBV2 and TRBJ1-2; perhaps TRBD1 as D (6 bases). The germline V gene encodes CDR1 SNHLY and CDR2 FYNNEI. With 8 bases removed from V and 8 bases from J, the gap between germline ends came to 15 bases. The CDR3 is made up of 12 amino acids. CDR3 DNA sequence: TGTGCCAGCGGACTTGGGGGCTACGGCTACACCTTC. This encodes CASGLGGYGYTF.

The chain employs TRBV28 and TRBJ2-2, with D maybe TRBD2 (5 bases). The V and J ends lost 7 bases and 1 base respectively, with 13 bases between them. CDR1 and CDR2 (germline): MDHEN, SYDVKM. The CDR3 is made up of 15 amino acids. The CDR3 loop is CASTSRGGNTGELFF. The CDR3 nucleotides are TGTGCCAGCACCTCCCGGGGTGGGAACACCGGGGAGCTGTTTTTT.

The chain links TRBV4-1 to TRBJ1-1; 9 nucleotides agree with TRBD1. Trimming cost V 2 bases and J 3 bases; bases outside gene matches: 4. The CDR3 contains 15 residues. The germline V gene has CDR1 MGHRA and CDR2 YSYEKL. The CDR3 DNA sequence: TGCGCCAGCAGCCAACCGGGACAGGGCTACACTGAAGCTTTCTTT. Its translation: CASSQPGQGYTEAFF.

The V gene is TRBV10-1, the J gene TRBJ2-1, with 7 bases matching TRBD1. This CDR3 spans 13 amino acids. Germline CDR1 WNHNN, CDR2 SYGVQD (reference sequence). Trimming took 2 bases from V and 7 from J; bases not matched to a gene: 2. CDR3 nucleotide sequence: TGCGCCAGCAGTGAGGAGGGGGCTAATGAGCAGTTCTTC. Translation: CASSEEGANEQFF.